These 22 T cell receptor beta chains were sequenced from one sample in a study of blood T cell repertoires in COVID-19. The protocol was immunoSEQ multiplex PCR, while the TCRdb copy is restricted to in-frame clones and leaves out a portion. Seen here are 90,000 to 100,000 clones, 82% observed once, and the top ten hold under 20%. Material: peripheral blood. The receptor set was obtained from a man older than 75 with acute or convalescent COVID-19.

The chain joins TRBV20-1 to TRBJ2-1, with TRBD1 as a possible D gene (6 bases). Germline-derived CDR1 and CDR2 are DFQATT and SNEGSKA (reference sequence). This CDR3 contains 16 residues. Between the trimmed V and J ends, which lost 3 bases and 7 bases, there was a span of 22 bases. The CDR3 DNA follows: TGCAGTGCTAGTCGCTTGGGGCGGCCTACAGGGAATGAGCAGTTCTTC. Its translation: CSASRLGRPTGNEQFF.

CDR3 sequence: CASSLAAVSNQPQHF. In DNA, the CDR3 is TGTGCCAGCAGCTTAGCGGCGGTTAGCAATCAGCCCCAGCATTTT. This chain links TRBV7-2 with TRBJ1-5; the D is unclear. The CDR3 is 15 amino acids. The germline gives CDR1 SGHTA, CDR2 FQGNSA. The V end lost 0 bases, the J end lost 0 bases, and 6 bases lay between the germline ends.

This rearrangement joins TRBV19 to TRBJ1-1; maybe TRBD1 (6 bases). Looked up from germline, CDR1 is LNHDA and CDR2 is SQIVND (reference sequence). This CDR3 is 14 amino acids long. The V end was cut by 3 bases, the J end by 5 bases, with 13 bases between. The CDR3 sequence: CASSIGGAKTEAFF. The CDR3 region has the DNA TGTGCCAGTAGTATCGGGGGGGCGAAGACTGAAGCTTTCTTT.

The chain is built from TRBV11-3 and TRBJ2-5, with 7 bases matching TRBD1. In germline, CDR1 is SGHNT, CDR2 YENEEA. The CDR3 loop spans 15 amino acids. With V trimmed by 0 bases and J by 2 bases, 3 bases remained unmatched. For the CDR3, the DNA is TGTGCCAGCAGCTTAGATGGGACAGCACAAGAGACCCAGTACTTC. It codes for CASSLDGTAQETQYF. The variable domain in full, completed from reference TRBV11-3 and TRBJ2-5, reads EAGVVQSPRYKIIEKKQPVAFWCNPISGHNTLYWYLQNLGQGPELLIRYENEEAVDDSQLPKDRFSAERLKGVDSTLKIQPAELGDSAVYLCASSLDGTAQETQYFGPGTRLLVL.

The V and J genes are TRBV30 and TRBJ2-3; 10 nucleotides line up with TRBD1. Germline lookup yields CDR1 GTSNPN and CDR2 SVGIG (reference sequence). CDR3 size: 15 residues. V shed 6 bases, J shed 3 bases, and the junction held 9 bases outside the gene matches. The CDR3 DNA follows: TGTGCCTGTCGCCCCCGGGACAGGGGTACAGATACGCAGTATTTT. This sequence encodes CACRPRDRGTDTQYF.

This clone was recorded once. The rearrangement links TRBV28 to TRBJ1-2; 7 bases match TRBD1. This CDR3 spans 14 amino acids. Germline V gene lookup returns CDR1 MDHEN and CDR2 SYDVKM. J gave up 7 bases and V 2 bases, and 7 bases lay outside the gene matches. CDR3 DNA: TGTGCCAGCAGTTTACCCCACAGGGGTGGTGGCTACACCTTC. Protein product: CASSLPHRGGGYTF.

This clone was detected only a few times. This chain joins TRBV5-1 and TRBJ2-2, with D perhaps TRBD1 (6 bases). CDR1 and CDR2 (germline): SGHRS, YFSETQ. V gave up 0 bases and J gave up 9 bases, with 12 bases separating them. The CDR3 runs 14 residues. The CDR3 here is CASSLEGGNWELFF. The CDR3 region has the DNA TGCGCCAGCAGCTTGGAAGGGGGAAACTGGGAGCTGTTTTTT. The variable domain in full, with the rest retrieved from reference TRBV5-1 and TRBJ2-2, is KAGVTQTPRYLIKTRGQQVTLSCSPISGHRSVSWYQQTPGQGLQFLFEYFSETQRNKGNFPGRFSGRQFSNSRSEMNVSTLELGDSALYLCASSLEGGNWELFFGEGSRLTVL.

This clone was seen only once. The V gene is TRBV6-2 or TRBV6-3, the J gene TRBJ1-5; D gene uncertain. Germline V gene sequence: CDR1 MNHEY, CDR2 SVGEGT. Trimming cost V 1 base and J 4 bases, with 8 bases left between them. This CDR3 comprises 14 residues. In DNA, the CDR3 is TGTGCCAGCAGTTACTGGCAGGTTAATCAGCCCCAGCATTTT. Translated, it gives CASSYWQVNQPQHF.

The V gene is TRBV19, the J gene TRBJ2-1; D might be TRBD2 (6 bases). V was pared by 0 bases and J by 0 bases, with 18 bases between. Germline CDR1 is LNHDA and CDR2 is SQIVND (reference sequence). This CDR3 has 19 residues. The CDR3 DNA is TGTGCCAGTAGTATAGATGGAGGGTCACGCTACTACTCCTACAATGAGCAGTTCTTC. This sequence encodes CASSIDGGSRYYSYNEQFF.

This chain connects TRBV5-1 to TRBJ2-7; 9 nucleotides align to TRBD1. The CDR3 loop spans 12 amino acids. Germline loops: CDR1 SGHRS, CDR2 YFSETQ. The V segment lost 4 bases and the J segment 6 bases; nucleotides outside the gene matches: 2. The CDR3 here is CASSADRGEQYF. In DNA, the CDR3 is TGCGCCAGCAGCGCGGACAGGGGCGAGCAGTACTTC. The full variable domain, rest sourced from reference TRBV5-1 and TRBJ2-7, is KAGVTQTPRYLIKTRGQQVTLSCSPISGHRSVSWYQQTPGQGLQFLFEYFSETQRNKGNFPGRFSGRQFSNSRSEMNVSTLELGDSALYLCASSADRGEQYFGPGTRLTVT.

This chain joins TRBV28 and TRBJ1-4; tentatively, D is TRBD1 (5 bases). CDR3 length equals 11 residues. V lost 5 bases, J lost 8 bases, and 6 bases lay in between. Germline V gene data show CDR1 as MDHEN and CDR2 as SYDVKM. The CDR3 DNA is TGTGCCAGCAGTCGACAGGAAAAACTGTTTTTT. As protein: CASSRQEKLFF. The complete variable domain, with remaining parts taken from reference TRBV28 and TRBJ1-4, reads DVKVTQSSRYLVKRTGEKVFLECVQDMDHENMFWYRQDPGLGLRLIYFSYDVKMKEKGDIPEGYSVSREKKERFSLILESASTNQTSMYLCASSRQEKLFFGSGTQLSVL.

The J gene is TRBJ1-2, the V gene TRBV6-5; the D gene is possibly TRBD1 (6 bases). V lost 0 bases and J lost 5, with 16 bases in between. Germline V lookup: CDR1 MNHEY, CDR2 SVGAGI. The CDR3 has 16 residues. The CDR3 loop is CASSYSSGTKEYGYTF. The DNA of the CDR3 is TGTGCCAGCAGTTACTCTAGTGGGACAAAAGAGTATGGCTACACCTTC.

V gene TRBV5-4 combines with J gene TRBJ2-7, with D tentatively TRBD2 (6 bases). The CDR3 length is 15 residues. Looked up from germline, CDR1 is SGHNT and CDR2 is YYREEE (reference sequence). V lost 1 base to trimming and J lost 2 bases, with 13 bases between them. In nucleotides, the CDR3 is TGTGCCAGCAGCTTGTTGGGCGGGAAGACCTACGAGCAGTACTTC. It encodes CASSLLGGKTYEQYF.

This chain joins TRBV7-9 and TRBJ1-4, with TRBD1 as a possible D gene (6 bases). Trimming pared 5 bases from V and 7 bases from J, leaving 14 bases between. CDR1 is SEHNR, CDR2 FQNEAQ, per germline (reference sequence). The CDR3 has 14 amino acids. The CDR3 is CASSPHQGIEKLFF. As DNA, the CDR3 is TGTGCCAGCAGCCCCCATCAGGGGATTGAAAAACTGTTTTTT. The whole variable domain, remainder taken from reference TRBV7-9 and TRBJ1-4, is DTGVSQNPRHKITKRGQNVTFRCDPISEHNRLYWYRQTLGQGPEFLTYFQNEAQLEKSRLLSDRFSAERPKGSFSTLEIQRTEQGDSAMYLCASSPHQGIEKLFFGSGTQLSVL.

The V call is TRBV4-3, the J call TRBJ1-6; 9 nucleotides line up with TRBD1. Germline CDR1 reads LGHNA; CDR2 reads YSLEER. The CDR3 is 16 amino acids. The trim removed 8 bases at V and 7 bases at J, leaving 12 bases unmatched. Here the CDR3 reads CASRRQGGDGNSPLHF. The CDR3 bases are TGCGCCAGCCGGAGACAGGGGGGCGATGGAAATTCACCCCTCCACTTT.

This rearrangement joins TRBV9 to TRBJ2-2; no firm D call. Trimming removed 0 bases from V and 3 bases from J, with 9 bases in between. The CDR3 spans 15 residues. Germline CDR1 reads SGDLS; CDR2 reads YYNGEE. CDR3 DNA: TGTGCCAGCAGCGTAGCTAACGGTCACACCGGGGAGCTGTTTTTT. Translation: CASSVANGHTGELFF.

This CDR3 is CARAGGSTDTQYF. In nucleotides, the CDR3 is TGTGCTAGGGCGGGGGGTAGCACAGATACGCAGTATTTT. The J gene is TRBJ2-3, the V gene TRBV30, with 8 nucleotides matching TRBD2. CDR1 GTSNPN and CDR2 SVGIG come from the germline V gene (reference sequence). The CDR3 is 13 residues long.

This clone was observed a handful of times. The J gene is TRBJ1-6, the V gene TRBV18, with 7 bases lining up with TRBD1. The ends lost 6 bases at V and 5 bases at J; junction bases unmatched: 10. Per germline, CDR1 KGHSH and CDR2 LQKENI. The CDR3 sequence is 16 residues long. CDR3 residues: CASSRDRVQDNSPLHF. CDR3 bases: TGTGCCAGCTCCCGAGACAGGGTTCAAGATAATTCACCCCTCCACTTT.

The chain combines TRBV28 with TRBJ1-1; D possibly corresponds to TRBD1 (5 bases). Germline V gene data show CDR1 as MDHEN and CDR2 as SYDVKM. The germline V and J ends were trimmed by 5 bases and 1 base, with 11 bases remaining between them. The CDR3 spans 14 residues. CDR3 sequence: CASSTGGKNTEAFF. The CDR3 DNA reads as TGTGCCAGCAGTACCGGGGGAAAGAACACTGAAGCTTTCTTT. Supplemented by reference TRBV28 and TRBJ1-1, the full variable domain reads DVKVTQSSRYLVKRTGEKVFLECVQDMDHENMFWYRQDPGLGLRLIYFSYDVKMKEKGDIPEGYSVSREKKERFSLILESASTNQTSMYLCASSTGGKNTEAFFGQGTRLTVV.

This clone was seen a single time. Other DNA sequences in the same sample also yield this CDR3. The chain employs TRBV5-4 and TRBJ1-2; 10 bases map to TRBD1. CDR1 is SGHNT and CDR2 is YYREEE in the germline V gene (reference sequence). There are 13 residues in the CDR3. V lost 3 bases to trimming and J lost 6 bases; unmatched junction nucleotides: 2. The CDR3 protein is CASSSGTGDGYTF. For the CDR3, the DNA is TGTGCCAGCAGCTCTGGGACAGGGGATGGCTACACCTTC.

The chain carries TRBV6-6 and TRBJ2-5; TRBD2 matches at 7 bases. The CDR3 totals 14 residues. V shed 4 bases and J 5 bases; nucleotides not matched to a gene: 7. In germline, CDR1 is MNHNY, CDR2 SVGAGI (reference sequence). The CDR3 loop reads CASSSGGSGETQYF. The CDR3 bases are TGTGCCAGCAGTTCCGGGGGGTCGGGGGAGACCCAGTACTTC.

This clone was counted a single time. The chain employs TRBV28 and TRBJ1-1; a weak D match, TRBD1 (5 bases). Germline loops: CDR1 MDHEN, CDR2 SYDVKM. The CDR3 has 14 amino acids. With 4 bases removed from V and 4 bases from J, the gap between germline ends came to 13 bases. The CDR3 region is CASSSHPGGTEAFF. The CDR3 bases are TGTGCCAGCAGTTCCCATCCCGGGGGCACTGAAGCTTTCTTT.